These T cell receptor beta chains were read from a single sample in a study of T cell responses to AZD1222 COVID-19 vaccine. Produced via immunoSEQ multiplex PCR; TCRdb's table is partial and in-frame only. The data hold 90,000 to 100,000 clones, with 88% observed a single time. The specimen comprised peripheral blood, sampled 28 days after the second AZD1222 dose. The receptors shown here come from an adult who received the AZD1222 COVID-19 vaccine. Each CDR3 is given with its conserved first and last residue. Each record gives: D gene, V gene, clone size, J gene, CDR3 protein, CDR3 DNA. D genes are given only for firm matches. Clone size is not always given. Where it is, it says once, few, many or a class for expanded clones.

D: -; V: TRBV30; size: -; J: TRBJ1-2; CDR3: CAWSYEQGLGGYTF; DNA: TGTGCCTGGAGCTATGAACAGGGCCTGGGTGGCTACACCTTC
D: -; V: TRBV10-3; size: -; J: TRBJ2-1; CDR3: CAISESAGRHNEQFF; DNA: TGTGCCATCAGTGAATCGGCAGGGAGGCACAATGAGCAGTTCTTC
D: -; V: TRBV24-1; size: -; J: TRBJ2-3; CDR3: CATSKEGGTDTQYF; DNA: TGTGCCACCAGTAAAGAAGGGGGCACAGATACGCAGTATTTT
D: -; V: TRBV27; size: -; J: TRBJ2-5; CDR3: CASSLLGLLETQYF; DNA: TGTGCCAGCAGTTTACTCGGACTCCTAGAGACCCAGTACTTC
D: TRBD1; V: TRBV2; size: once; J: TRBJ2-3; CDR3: CASRQGWGTDTQYF; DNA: TGTGCCAGTAGACAGGGGTGGGGCACAGATACGCAGTATTTT
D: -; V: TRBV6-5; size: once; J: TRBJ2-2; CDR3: CASLGAGNTGELFF; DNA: TGTGCCAGCCTAGGGGCAGGGAACACCGGGGAGCTGTTTTTT
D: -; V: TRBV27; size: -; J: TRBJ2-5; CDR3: CASSLNGNQETQYF; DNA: TGTGCCAGCAGTTTAAACGGAAACCAAGAGACCCAGTACTTC
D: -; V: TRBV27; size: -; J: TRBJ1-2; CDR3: CASSPNRAAANYGYTF; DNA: TGTGCCAGCAGCCCTAACAGGGCAGCCGCTAACTATGGCTACACCTTC
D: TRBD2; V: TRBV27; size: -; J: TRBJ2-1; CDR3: CASSARTSDYEQFF; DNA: TGTGCCAGCAGTGCCCGGACTAGCGATTATGAGCAGTTCTTC
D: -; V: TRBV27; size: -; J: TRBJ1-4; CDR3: CASSPPRGGELFF; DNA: TGTGCCAGCAGTCCGCCACGGGGAGGGGAACTGTTTTTT
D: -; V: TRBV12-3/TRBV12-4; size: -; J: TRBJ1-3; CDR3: CASRSSGNTIYF; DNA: TGTGCCAGCAGGAGCTCTGGAAACACCATATATTTT
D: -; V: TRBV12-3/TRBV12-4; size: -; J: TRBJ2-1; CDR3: CASSRGGGDEQFF; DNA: TGTGCCAGCAGCCGGGGAGGGGGGGATGAGCAGTTCTTC
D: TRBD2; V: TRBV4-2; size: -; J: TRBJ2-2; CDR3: CASSPVAGMNTGELFF; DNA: TGTGCCAGCAGCCCAGTAGCGGGTATGAACACCGGGGAGCTGTTTTTT
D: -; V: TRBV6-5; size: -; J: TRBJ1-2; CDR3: CASTFKLDSYGYTF; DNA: TGTGCCAGCACCTTTAAACTTGACAGTTATGGCTACACCTTC
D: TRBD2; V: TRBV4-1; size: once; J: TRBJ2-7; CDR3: CASSQGRGREDREQYF; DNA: TGCGCCAGCAGCCAAGGGCGGGGGCGGGAGGATCGCGAGCAGTACTTC
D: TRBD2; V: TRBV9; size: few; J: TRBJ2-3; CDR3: CASSSTLAGGPVDTQYF; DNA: TGTGCCAGCAGCTCAACATTAGCGGGAGGGCCGGTAGATACGCAGTATTTT
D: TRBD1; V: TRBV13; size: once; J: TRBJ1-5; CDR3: CASSRDRGGVQHF; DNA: TGTGCCAGCAGCCGGGACAGGGGAGGGGTTCAACATTTT
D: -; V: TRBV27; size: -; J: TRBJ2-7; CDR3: CASSPSRQNEQYF; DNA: TGTGCCAGCAGTCCCTCCCGACAAAACGAGCAGTACTTC
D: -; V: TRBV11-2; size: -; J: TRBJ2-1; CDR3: CASSPLIRVYNEQFF; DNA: TGTGCCAGCAGCCCACTAATCCGGGTGTACAATGAGCAGTTCTTC
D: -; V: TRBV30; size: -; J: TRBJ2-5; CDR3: CAWSVNRQETQYF; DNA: TGTGCCTGGAGTGTTAACAGACAAGAGACCCAGTACTTC
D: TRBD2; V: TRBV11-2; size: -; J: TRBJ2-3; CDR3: CASSLATTSVNTDTQYF; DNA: TGTGCCAGCAGCTTAGCTACCACTAGCGTGAACACAGATACGCAGTATTTT
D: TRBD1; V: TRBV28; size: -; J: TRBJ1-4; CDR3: CASSQRTGKIEKLFF; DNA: TGTGCCAGCAGTCAACGGACAGGGAAAATTGAAAAACTGTTTTTT
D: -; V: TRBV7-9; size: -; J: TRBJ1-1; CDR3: CASSALRDTTEAFF; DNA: TGTGCCAGCAGCGCTCTGCGGGACACCACTGAAGCTTTCTTT
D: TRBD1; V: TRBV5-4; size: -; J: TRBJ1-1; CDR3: CASVDWSRGQGDTEAFF; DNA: TGTGCCAGCGTTGATTGGTCCAGGGGGCAGGGGGACACTGAAGCTTTCTTT
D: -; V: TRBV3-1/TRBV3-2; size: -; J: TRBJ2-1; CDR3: CASSQDWGRLPEQFF; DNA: TGTGCCAGCAGCCAAGATTGGGGAAGGTTGCCGGAGCAGTTCTTC
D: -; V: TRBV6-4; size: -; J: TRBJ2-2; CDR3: CASKGQDDTGELFF; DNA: TGTGCCAGCAAGGGGCAGGACGACACCGGGGAGCTGTTTTTT
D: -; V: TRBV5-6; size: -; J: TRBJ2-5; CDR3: CASSLYRAGETQYF; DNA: TGTGCCAGCAGCTTGTATAGGGCTGGAGAGACCCAGTACTTC